This TCR beta chain was recorded in a study of metastatic and nonmetastatic thyroid tumors. Study overall: Where malignant and benign thyroid patients were concerned, repertoires were compared across blood and tumor or nodule tissue.

Prior to thyroid surgery, none of the patients had received any treatment. In the original processing: Built for papillary thyroid cancer, a distant-metastasis classifier drew on CDR3 differences across clinicopathological groups. MiXCR re-clonotyped the PCR reads for TCRdb. In this record, the V and J calls reflect TCRdb's handling and not the investigators' own analysis. Altogether about 38,000 clones are present, around 26% being singletons, with the ten largest covering roughly a tenth. The germline CDR1 and CDR2 sequences are DFQATT and SNEGSKA (reference sequence). Unmatched junction bases numbered 8, after V lost 6 bases and J lost 0 bases. The CDR3 runs 15 residues. Sample share makes this clone medium-sized (0.01 to 0.1%).

Sequences were obtained from blood. This chain connects TRBV20-1 to TRBJ2-7; TRBD2 matches 10 bases. This TCR came from a female donor with papillary thyroid cancer or a benign thyroid nodule (not recorded which). Some clones in this sample may be carry-over from other donors' samples. CDR3 amino acids: CSAFSASGSSYEQYF. The CDR3 DNA reads TGCAGTGCCTTCTCGGCTAGCGGGAGCTCCTACGAGCAGTACTTC.